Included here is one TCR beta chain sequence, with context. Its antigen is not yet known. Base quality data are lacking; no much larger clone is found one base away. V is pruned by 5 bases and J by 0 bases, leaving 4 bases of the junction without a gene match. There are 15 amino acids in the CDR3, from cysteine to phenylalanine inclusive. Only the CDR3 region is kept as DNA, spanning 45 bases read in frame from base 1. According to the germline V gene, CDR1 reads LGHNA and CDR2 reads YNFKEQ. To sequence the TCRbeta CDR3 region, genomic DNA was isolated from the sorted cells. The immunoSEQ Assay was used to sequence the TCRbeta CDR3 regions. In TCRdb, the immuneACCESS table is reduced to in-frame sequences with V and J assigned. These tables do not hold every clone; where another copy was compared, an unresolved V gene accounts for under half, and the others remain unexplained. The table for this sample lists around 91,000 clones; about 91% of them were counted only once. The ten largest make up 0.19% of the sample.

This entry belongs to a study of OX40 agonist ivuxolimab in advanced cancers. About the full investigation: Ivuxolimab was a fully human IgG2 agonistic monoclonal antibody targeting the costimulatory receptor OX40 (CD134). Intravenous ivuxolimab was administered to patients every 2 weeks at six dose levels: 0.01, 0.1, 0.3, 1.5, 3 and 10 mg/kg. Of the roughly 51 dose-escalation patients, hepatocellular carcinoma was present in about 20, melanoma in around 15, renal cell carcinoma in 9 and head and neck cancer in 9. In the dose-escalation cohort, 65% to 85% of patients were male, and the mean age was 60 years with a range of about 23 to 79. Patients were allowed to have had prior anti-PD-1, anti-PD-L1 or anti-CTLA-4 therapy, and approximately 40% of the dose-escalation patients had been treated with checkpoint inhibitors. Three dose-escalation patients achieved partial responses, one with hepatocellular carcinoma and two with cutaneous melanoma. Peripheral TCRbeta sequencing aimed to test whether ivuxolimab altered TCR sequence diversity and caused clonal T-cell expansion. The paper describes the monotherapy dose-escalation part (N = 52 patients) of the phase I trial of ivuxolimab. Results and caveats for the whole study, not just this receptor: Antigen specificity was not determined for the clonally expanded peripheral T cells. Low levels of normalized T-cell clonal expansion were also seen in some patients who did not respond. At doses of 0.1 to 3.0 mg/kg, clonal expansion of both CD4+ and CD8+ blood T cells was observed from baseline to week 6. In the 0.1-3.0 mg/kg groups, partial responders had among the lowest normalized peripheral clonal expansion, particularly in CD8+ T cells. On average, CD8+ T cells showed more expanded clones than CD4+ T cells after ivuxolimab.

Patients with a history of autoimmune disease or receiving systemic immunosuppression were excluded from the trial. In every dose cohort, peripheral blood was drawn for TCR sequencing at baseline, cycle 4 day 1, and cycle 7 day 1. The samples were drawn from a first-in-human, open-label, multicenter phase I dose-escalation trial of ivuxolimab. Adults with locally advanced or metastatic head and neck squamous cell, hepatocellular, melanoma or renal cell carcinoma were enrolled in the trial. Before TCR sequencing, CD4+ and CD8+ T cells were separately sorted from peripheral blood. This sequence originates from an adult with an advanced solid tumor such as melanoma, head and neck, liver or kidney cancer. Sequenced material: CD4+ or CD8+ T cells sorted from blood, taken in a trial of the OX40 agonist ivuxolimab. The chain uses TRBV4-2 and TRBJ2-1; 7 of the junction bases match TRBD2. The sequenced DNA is TGTGCCAGCAGCTCTAGCGGCTTCTCCTACAATGAGCAGTTCTTC. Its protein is CASSSSGFSYNEQFF.